A selection of T cell receptor beta chains follows, all from one sample in a study of blood T cells in healthy people across ages. TCRdb recomputed calls from the 5' RACE reads with MiXCR, one row per CDR3 protein. The table lists around 800,000 distinct CDR3 sequences, 53% of them singletons. The specimen sequenced was blood. The receptor set was obtained from a man older than 75 in good health. Each CDR3 is given with its conserved first and last residue. Fields, in order: J gene, V gene, CDR3 protein.

j_gene: TRBJ2-7
v_gene: TRBV14
CDR3aa: CASSQEGRLAGVYEQYF

j_gene: TRBJ2-3
v_gene: TRBV6-1
CDR3aa: CASIPRWQRTDTQYF

j_gene: TRBJ2-1
v_gene: TRBV20-1
CDR3aa: CSAPRLAFNEQFF

j_gene: TRBJ2-1
v_gene: TRBV9
CDR3aa: CASSVAGTLYNEQFF

j_gene: TRBJ2-3
v_gene: TRBV24-1
CDR3aa: CATSDSNADTQYF

j_gene: TRBJ2-7
v_gene: TRBV10-2
CDR3aa: CASRPGLAGGTIREQYF

j_gene: TRBJ2-1
v_gene: TRBV7-3
CDR3aa: CASSFRGGSHNEQFF

j_gene: TRBJ2-3
v_gene: TRBV7-3
CDR3aa: CTSSQSGTSGSSSTDTQYF

j_gene: TRBJ2-5
v_gene: TRBV29-1
CDR3aa: CSVSPGGRGSEQYF

j_gene: TRBJ1-5
v_gene: TRBV20-1
CDR3aa: CSARVGTGFQPQHF

j_gene: TRBJ1-6
v_gene: TRBV6-5
CDR3aa: CASSRTGTENSPLHF

j_gene: TRBJ1-5
v_gene: TRBV3-1
CDR3aa: CASSQGLDSQPQHF

j_gene: TRBJ2-7
v_gene: TRBV7-9
CDR3aa: CASSLAIGLESYEQYF

j_gene: .
v_gene: TRBV5-1
CDR3aa: CASSLALGGYNEQYF

j_gene: TRBJ2-1
v_gene: TRBV7-9
CDR3aa: CASSSRDLTTNEQFF

j_gene: TRBJ1-5
v_gene: TRBV20-1
CDR3aa: CSALETGTVGRYSNQPQHF

j_gene: TRBJ1-4
v_gene: TRBV10-3
CDR3aa: CAISESNPAKVKLFF

j_gene: TRBJ1-6
v_gene: TRBV20-1
CDR3aa: CSASRTDSPLHF